This T cell receptor beta chain comes out of a study of cytomegalovirus exposure and HLA in healthy donors (dated by TCRdb to 2016 to 2017). Regarding the complete study: According to an earlier analysis of 550 to 700 of the donors, roughly 180 million T cells yielded roughly 110 million unique TCR beta sequences and approximately 300 Gb of sequence data. Of the roughly 400 genotyped donors, less than 90% were placed in the genetic ancestry cluster associated with self-reported Caucasian donors. Among roughly 400 genotyped donors of the cohort, an average of about 240,000 unique TCR beta nucleotide sequences was sequenced per donor, of which about 20% were non-productive. To study patterns of TCR occurrence, a later analysis re-analyzed previously published TCR beta repertoires from 550 to 800 donors and added high-resolution HLA genotyping. An early release that covered fewer than 750 HLA-typed donors contained approximately 300 gigabases of sequencing data and roughly 84 million unique TCR sequences. In a later genetic analysis, genome-wide SNP genotypes for about 55% of the 666 donors were used, and that subset was treated as a discovery cohort. HLA typing covered class I and class II loci at four-digit resolution. All discovery cohort repertoires had been generated using a single sequencing platform. To predict cytomegalovirus infection status, the study brought together high-throughput TCR immunosequencing, statistical association of individual TCRs with disease status, and machine learning. Donor age, sex, ethnicity and CMV serostatus were compiled alongside the repertoire data. In an earlier analysis of 500 to 650 of the donors, high-throughput TCR beta sequencing was used to judge whether each TCR beta V gene segment behaved as functional or pseudogenic. The aim of the study was to test whether cataloging public T cell receptors could identify signatures of past pathogen exposure. About 5 DR-DQ haplotypes were handled as single units for association and clustering, since linkage in the cohort was strong. Along with the approximately 600-subject first cohort, a separate validation cohort of around 110 different subjects was used. Using immunosequencing, the study profiled T cell repertoires from 500 to 800 subjects and related those repertoires to cytomegalovirus serostatus. The number of donors typed differed by locus, with about 629-630 for A, B, C, DRB1 and DQB1, 522 for DQA1, 606 for DPA1, and approximately 470 for DPB1. Rather than drawing on any new phenotypic data, the later analysis identified candidate immune exposures from TCR beta sequences and the way those sequences occurred across donors.

The method was the immunoSEQ multiplex PCR assay. For the multiplex PCR, a mixture combining 60 forward primers for TCR Vbeta segments and 13 reverse primers for TCR Jbeta segments was used. Amplification of the CDR3 region of rearranged TCR beta genes was performed with a multiplex PCR assay on genomic DNA. On the Illumina HiSeq System, the amplified TCR beta libraries were sequenced as 87-base-pair reads. Per the original workflow: In a later analysis, roughly 80 million unique TCR beta chains were counted across the roughly 610 repertoires, and approximately 11 million of these chains were shared by at least two donors. A nearest-neighbor algorithm error-corrected the raw reads and collapsed the reads into unique sequences, merging closely related sequences to remove PCR and sequencing errors. Alignment of CDR3 sequences to IMGT reference sequences was used to assign V, D and J gene segments. For a sequence to be retained, a match of at least six nucleotides to both a V gene segment and a J gene segment was required. Rearrangements were called productive when the CDR3 lacked stop codons and stayed in frame with V and J; all others were non-productive. CDR3 was defined by IMGT convention, running from the second conserved V-encoded cysteine to the conserved J-encoded phenylalanine. The earlier analysis of a few hundred of the donors excluded any sequence lacking an unambiguous match to a single V gene segment. In an earlier analysis of a few hundred of the donors, V segments were called functional above 56.7% productive rearrangements and were called segregating when the between-donor standard deviation exceeded 5%. A statistical classification framework was built to diagnose cytomegalovirus status from the catalog of TCR beta chain sequences. A later analysis assigned V and J genes by comparing TCR nucleotide sequences with IMGT/GENE-DB human TR gene sequences. The TCRdist pipeline was used in a later analysis to assign CDR3 sequences and most-parsimonious VDJ recombination scenarios. In a later analysis, each TCR beta chain was defined by its CDR3 amino acid sequence together with its V-gene family, and reads without a unique V-gene family were excluded. To address suspected cross-contamination and a sequencing artifact, a later analysis removed several hundred highly shared, low-generation-probability nucleotide sequences. In a later analysis, a clonal expansion index was calculated for each public chain from normalized within-repertoire ranks of inferred template counts. A later analysis computed generation probabilities with a VDJ recombination model fitted to out-of-frame rearrangements, and checked the results against IGoR. In a later analysis, TCR-TCR, TCR-HLA and TCR-CMV co-occurrence was scored with hypergeometric tests, and a repertoire-size bias correction was applied to TCR pairs. In a later analysis, false discovery rates were estimated by permuting HLA or CMV assignments 20 times. A later analysis grouped co-occurring TCRs with DBSCAN, adding TCRdist sequence similarity when clustering within HLA-allele-positive subsets. Repertoires with fewer than 30,000 or more than 120,000 public chains, plus five repertoires with anomalous nucleotide sharing, were excluded from co-occurrence clustering. TCRdb re-hosts the immuneACCESS table, in-frame sequences only. Its copies lack some clones; in the studies checked, an unresolved V gene accounts for under half of them, and the cause for the rest is not known. The D gene and trimming were derived from the DNA, and the V and J assignments and clone size from that table. For this sample, the table gives some 120,000 clones. Jointly, the top ten make up roughly 2% of the sample.

The research as a whole found: For the cohort, immune exposure information was limited to CMV serostatus. A later genetic analysis associated a missense DCLRE1C variant with V-gene and J-gene trimming of TCR beta chains, and an independent cohort replicated the association. A later analysis found that HLA-associated TCR beta chains were more clonally expanded and had lower generation probabilities than equally common non-associated chains. In a later analysis, most CMV-associated TCR beta chains were found to appear HLA-restricted, with HLA associations seemingly driven largely by CMV exposure. According to a later analysis, TCR association rates differed among HLA loci, with DRB1 alleles showing the most associated TCRs and HLA-C alleles showing the fewest. Across donors, most TCR sequences were observed very rarely, whereas some public TCRs were present in many individuals. Because some donors lacked HLA typing at each locus, the association tests relied only on the typed subset. In an earlier analysis of around 600 of the donors, most TCR beta V segments were observed in productive rearrangements about 90% or about 30% of the time, broadly matching IMGT annotations. Specific HLA alleles were associated with over 15,000 TCR beta sequences at a false discovery rate of 0.05 in a later analysis. The study gave a list of under 200 TCR beta chains associated with cytomegalovirus. Linkage disequilibrium might explain the correlated functional status among segregating V segments, but an unknown experimental factor could not be ruled out. Because the 87-base-pair reads could not distinguish some IMGT-functional V segments, including TRBV6-2 and TRBV6-3, those segments were excluded. The earlier analysis of 450 to 700 of the donors excluded roughly 16 rarely observed V segments, including chromosome 9 orphons, because counts were too low. The cohort was sequenced for TCR beta chains only, and without alpha or paired-chain data the features that could be detected were limited. In both the original and validation cohorts, the classifier was reported to diagnose cytomegalovirus status with high specificity and sensitivity. Three of the identified cytomegalovirus-associated TCR beta chains were confirmed in vitro to be specific for cytomegalovirus antigens. In a later genetic analysis, fewer N-insertions in productive TCRs were reported among donors in an Asian-associated ancestry cluster than the roughly 700-donor mean. The authors suggested that the approach could potentially be extended to other disease states and immunological phenotypes. Roughly uniform sequencing depth across donors was assumed in presence/absence analyses, although this assumption may not hold. According to a later analysis, parvovirus B19, influenza, CMV and Epstein-Barr virus appeared linked to several top co-occurrence clusters. A further reported finding was that TCR beta sequences accurately predicted the HLA-A and HLA-B alleles for most subjects in the first cohort. A group of highly shared sequence variants was considered likely to be a technical artifact of the sequencing pipeline. When HLA alleles, especially DR and DQ, strongly co-occurred, TCR associations were difficult to assign to individual alleles.

Sequences SEHNR (CDR1) and FQNEAQ (CDR2) are obtained from the germline V gene (reference sequence). Trimming at the junction amounts to 0 bases on V and 11 bases on J, and the germline ends lie 13 bases apart. The cysteine opens and the phenylalanine closes a CDR3 of 13 amino acids. CDR3 DNA is the only sequence kept; it has 39 bases, read in frame from the first base. Concerning this clone itself: Its antigen remains unidentified.

The cohort consisted of more than 650 healthy bone marrow donors. At the time of sampling, all cohort members were nominally healthy, though unrecorded immune exposures were likely present. The donor tested CMV seronegative, placing the donor among the roughly 400 seronegative members of the cohort. A peripheral blood sample was collected from each donor, and TCR beta sequencing was performed on peripheral blood mononuclear cells. The Qiagen DNeasy Blood Extraction Kit was used to extract genomic DNA from the blood cell samples. The origin of this receptor is a woman aged 55-70 years in good health and CMV-seronegative. Specimen: PBMCs. Recombination joined TRBV7-9 with TRBJ1-1, with the identity of the D gene unclear. The CDR3 reads CASSLAPREEAFF. The base sequence is TGTGCCAGCAGCTTAGCTCCGAGGGAAGAGGCTTTCTTT. The reference TRBV7-9 and TRBJ1-1 proteins fill in what lies around the CDR3, so the full variable domain reads DTGVSQNPRHKITKRGQNVTFRCDPISEHNRLYWYRQTLGQGPEFLTYFQNEAQLEKSRLLSDRFSAERPKGSFSTLEIQRTEQGDSAMYLCASSLAPREEAFFGQGTRLTVV.